This T cell receptor (beta chain) emerged from a study of blood T cell repertoires in COVID-19. For the study at large: COVID-19 samples from acute and convalescent phases originated in the United States, Italy and Spain. PBMCs, B-cell-depleted T cells, or T cells provided the cDNA or gDNA that made up the material.

Original processing notes: Amplified reference gene primers provided the basis for estimating nucleated cell counts. Here immunoSEQ multiplex PCR was the method, and the copy in TCRdb shows in-frame clones only, minus some. V, J and clone size reflect that table, while D and trimming were determined from the DNA. The sample consists of under 200,000 clones, approximately 79% of them appearing once. Trimming removed 4 bases from V and 7 bases from J; junction bases left unmatched: 5. CDR3 size: 13 residues. CDR1 SGHAT and CDR2 FQNNGV come from the germline V gene. This receptor was obtained from an elderly woman with acute or convalescent COVID-19. The V and J genes are TRBV11-2 and TRBJ1-1; 8 bases fit TRBD1. The sample comprised peripheral blood. The CDR3 DNA follows: TGTGCCAGCAGCTATCACGACAGGGGTGAAGCTTTCTTT. Protein: CASSYHDRGEAFF. Based on the CDR3 plus reference TRBV11-2 and TRBJ1-1, the full variable domain is EAGVAQSPRYKIIEKRQSVAFWCNPISGHATLYWYQQILGQGPKLLIQFQNNGVVDDSQLPKDRFSAERLKGVDSTLKIQPAKLEDSAVYLCASSYHDRGEAFFGQGTRLTVV.